This TCR beta chain emerged from a study of long-term antiretroviral therapy in people with HIV. The V segment lost 5 bases and the J segment 2 bases; nucleotides outside the gene matches: 3. This CDR3 is built from 14 residues. Germline V gene lookup returns CDR1 SNHLY and CDR2 FYNNEI. Findings of the study overall: Blood obtained between 2004 and 2017 may reflect older ART regimens. Clones with expansion before ART led the repertoire at all time points.

Worth noting for this clone: The antigen is not known.

Running of the v3.0 immunoSEQ assay took place at survey level. Some clones are missing from TCRdb's copy, which holds only in-frame ones; the method was immunoSEQ multiplex PCR. The data show 15,000 to 20,000 clones, approximately 80% seen once. The material was unsorted PBMCs, obtained 0.6 years after starting antiretroviral therapy. This TCR was sampled from a woman between 18 and 29 years old with HIV. The chain links TRBV2 to TRBJ2-1; 7 positions match TRBD2. The CDR3 coding sequence is TGTGCCAGCAGTCGGCTAGCGGCCTACAATGAGCAGTTCTTC. As protein: CASSRLAAYNEQFF.